This T cell receptor (beta chain) is from a study of T cells in Graves' hyperthyroidism and ophthalmopathy. RNA transcripts yielded amplified TCR beta CDR3 regions. HTBI primers were used for first-round RT-PCR of the TCR CDR3. TCRdb called the multiplex PCR reads again in MiXCR, with one record for every CDR3 protein. The sample lists a few hundred thousand distinct CDR3 sequences; under 20% were seen once. This clonotype has a count of ten or more. The CDR3 runs 16 residues. Losses at the gene ends were 1 base for V and 5 bases for J; bases not matched to a gene: 6. The rearrangement joins TRBV12-3 or TRBV12-4 to TRBJ2-1, with 9 bases identical to TRBD1. Input material: blood. This TCR was recovered from a man younger than 30 with Graves' ophthalmopathy. In nucleotides, the CDR3 is TGTGCCAGCAGTTTAGGGAGACAGGGGGGCCACAATGAGCAGTTCTTC. It translates to CASSLGRQGGHNEQFF.